The subject of this entry is one TCR beta chain. In the original processing: Estimated nucleated cell counts came from reference gene primer amplification. Assay used: immunoSEQ multiplex PCR; TCRdb lists only in-frame clones, some missing. V, J and clone size derive from that table, while D and trimming were established from the DNA sequence. The data contain roughly 180,000 clones, roughly 90% of them singletons. Germline-derived CDR1 and CDR2 are LNHDA and SQIVND (reference sequence). CDR3 length equals 14 residues. Trimming removed 7 bases from V and 5 bases from J; junction bases left unmatched: 8. This sample is drawn from a study of blood T cell repertoires in COVID-19.

Sequencing was done on a sample of PBMCs or T cells enriched from blood (not recorded which). This receptor was identified in a woman aged 30 to 39 who had recovered from COVID-19. This chain connects TRBV19 to TRBJ1-2, with TRBD1 matching over 9 bases. The CDR3: CASIPGTGRYGYTF. CDR3 in DNA: TGTGCCAGTATCCCCGGGACAGGGCGTTATGGCTACACCTTC.